The 9 T cell receptor beta chains reported below all come from one sample, sequenced in a study of technical replicates of blood from a handful of donors. Repertoires were generated with immunoSEQ multiplex PCR, while TCRdb's copy carries only in-frame clones and drops some. Of around 72,000 clones in the sample, 91% are singletons; the top ten hold approximately 0.34%. Specimen: T cells isolated from PBMCs. Every receptor here comes from a human donor in good health. Some clones in this sample may be carry-over from other donors' samples.

V is TRBV9 and J is TRBJ2-7; weak D call: TRBD1 (5 bases). The CDR3 loop spans 14 amino acids. Deletions cut 3 bases from V and 2 bases from J, with 12 bases between. CDR1 is SGDLS and CDR2 is YYNGEE in the germline V gene. CDR3 amino acids: CASSARTSTYEQYF. The CDR3 nucleotides are TGTGCCAGCAGCGCCCGGACATCGACCTACGAGCAGTACTTC.

As DNA, the CDR3 is TGTGCCAGCAGCCTCCAGGACAGTTGGAGCTCCTACGAGCAGTACTTC. This encodes CASSLQDSWSSYEQYF. The chain couples TRBV11-2 to TRBJ2-7; D might be TRBD1 (6 bases). This CDR3 is built from 16 residues. The V end was cut by 5 bases, the J end by 0 bases, with 17 bases between. The germline gives CDR1 SGHAT, CDR2 FQNNGV.

V is TRBV19 and J is TRBJ2-5; 7 positions match TRBD1. The CDR3 loop spans 13 amino acids. The J segment lost 5 bases and the V segment lost 3 bases, leaving 3 bases of the junction unmatched. The germline CDR1 and CDR2 sequences are LNHDA and SQIVND (reference sequence). The CDR3 DNA is TGTGCCAGTAGTATCAAGGGGGCTGAGACCCAGTACTTC. Its protein product is CASSIKGAETQYF. The full variable domain, with the rest looked up from reference TRBV19 and TRBJ2-5, is DGGITQSPKYLFRKEGQNVTLSCEQNLNHDAMYWYRQDPGQGLRLIYYSQIVNDFQKGDIAEGYSVSREKKESFPLTVTSAQKNPTAFYLCASSIKGAETQYFGPGTRLLVL.

This clone appeared a single time. This rearrangement joins TRBV30 to TRBJ1-2, with D uncertain. CDR1 is GTSNPN, CDR2 SVGIG, per germline (reference sequence). The CDR3 runs 12 residues. The V end lost 4 bases, the J end lost 1 base, and 7 bases lay between the germline ends. The CDR3 region is CAWNYYNYGYTF. The CDR3, as DNA: TGTGCCTGGAATTACTATAACTATGGCTACACCTTC.

The V and J genes are TRBV27 and TRBJ2-2; perhaps TRBD2 as D (6 bases). Germline V CDR1 and CDR2: MNHEY, SMNVEV (reference sequence). The CDR3 runs to 16 residues. Trimming left V 4 bases short and J 6 bases short, with 18 bases between. As DNA, the CDR3 is TGTGCCAGCAGTTACCTTAGCGGATCCTCCGCCGGGGAGCTGTTTTTT. It translates to CASSYLSGSSAGELFF.

The J gene is TRBJ1-5, the V gene TRBV15, with 9 bases that match TRBD1. CDR3 length: 16 amino acids. Germline loops: CDR1 LNHNV, CDR2 YYDKDF (reference sequence). With V trimmed by 6 bases and J by 0 bases, 6 bases remained unmatched. The CDR3 sequence: CATRKTGGVSNQPQHF. The CDR3 nucleotides read TGTGCCACCAGGAAGACAGGGGGAGTTAGCAATCAGCCCCAGCATTTT.

This chain uses TRBV27 with TRBJ1-3; perhaps TRBD1 as D (5 bases). V gave up 6 bases and J gave up 5 bases, with 11 bases separating them. There are 13 residues in the CDR3. Germline CDR1 MNHEY, CDR2 SMNVEV (reference sequence). Here the CDR3 DNA reads TGTGCCAGCAGGTCGACAGATAGAAACACCATATATTTT. Translating it yields CASRSTDRNTIYF.

V gene TRBV11-2 combines with J gene TRBJ2-6; D is unresolved. Trimming pared 0 bases from V and 2 bases from J, leaving 5 bases between. The CDR3 runs 15 residues. In germline, CDR1 is SGHAT, CDR2 FQNNGV. The CDR3 nucleotides read TGTGCCAGCAGCTTAGAAGCTCCTGGGGCCAACGTCCTGACTTTC. Translation gives CASSLEAPGANVLTF.

The chain recombines TRBV13 with TRBJ1-4; TRBD1 might be the D (6 bases). The CDR3 covers 16 residues. Trimming took off 1 base at V and 2 bases at J, with 11 bases between the two ends. Germline CDR1 PRHDT, CDR2 FYEKMQ (reference sequence). CDR3 in DNA: TGTGCCAGCAGCTTAGAGGGGGAGACCACTAATGAAAAACTGTTTTTT. Amino acids: CASSLEGETTNEKLFF.